One and the same sample provided the 13 T cell receptor beta chains below, sequenced in a study of Ad26.COV2.S vaccination and SARS-CoV-2 variants. The repertoire was sequenced with immunoSEQ multiplex PCR; TCRdb's copy has only in-frame clones and lacks some. The data contain around 450,000 clones, roughly 90% of them singletons. Treatment denoted: roughly 18 received Ad26.COV2.S at low or high dose, single or two shots; roughly five received placebo; per-sample allocation not given. At day 63 after the first vaccine or placebo injection, samples were drawn. Sequences were derived from peripheral blood, sampled in a trial of Ad26.COV2.S vaccine versus placebo. The source of these receptors is a person aged 18-60 years who received the Ad26.COV2.S COVID-19 vaccine or a placebo.

In this sample, this clone turned up once. CDR3 in amino acids: CASSPPGGAYEQYF. The CDR3 bases are TGTGCCAGCTCACCACCGGGCGGAGCCTACGAGCAGTACTTC. The genes are TRBV18 and TRBJ2-7; the D is unclear. The germline gives CDR1 KGHSH, CDR2 LQKENI. This CDR3 has 14 residues. V was shortened by 0 bases and J by 2 bases, with 8 bases between the two germline ends.

The chain carries TRBV15 and TRBJ1-6; D is undetermined. The ends were cut back, 0 bases at V and 14 bases at J, with 11 bases in the middle. Germline CDR1 is LNHNV and CDR2 is YYDKDF (reference sequence). The CDR3 is 13 amino acids. The CDR3 is CATSRDFSGALHF. The DNA of the CDR3 is TGTGCCACCAGCAGAGATTTTTCGGGCGCCCTCCACTTT.

The V call is TRBV7-3, the J call TRBJ2-3; D is unclear. Trimming took 5 bases from V and 4 from J, leaving 13 bases between them. There are 14 residues in the CDR3. Germline V lookup: CDR1 SGHTA, CDR2 FQGTGA. The CDR3 reads CASSPNGPADTQYF. DNA for the CDR3: TGTGCCAGCAGCCCAAACGGGCCGGCAGATACGCAGTATTTT. Drawing the rest from reference TRBV7-3 and TRBJ2-3, the complete variable domain is GAGVSQTPSNKVTEKGKYVELRCDPISGHTALYWYRQSLGQGPEFLIYFQGTGAADDSGLPNDRFFAVRPEGSVSTLKIQRTERGDSAVYLCASSPNGPADTQYFGPGTRLTVL.

This clone has a single count. The chain links TRBV10-3 to TRBJ2-7; D not certain. The CDR3 sequence is 11 residues long. V was clipped by 2 bases and J by 2 bases, with 1 base between them. Looked up from germline, CDR1 is ENHRY and CDR2 is SYGVKD. The CDR3 DNA is TGTGCCATCAGTGAGGCCTACGAGCAGTACTTC. Translated: CAISEAYEQYF.

The rearrangement joins TRBV6-5 to TRBJ1-5; the match to TRBD1 covers 7 bases. Germline CDR1 MNHEY, CDR2 SVGAGI. Trimming cost V 4 bases and J 7 bases; bases outside gene matches: 7. The CDR3 is 14 residues long. CDR3 sequence: CASSSGQDGQPQHF. In nucleotides, the CDR3 is TGTGCCAGCAGTTCAGGACAGGACGGCCAGCCCCAGCATTTT.

The genes are TRBV12-3 or TRBV12-4 and TRBJ1-4; D perhaps matches TRBD1 (5 bases). The V end lost 4 bases, the J end lost 16 bases, and 19 bases lay between the germline ends. The CDR3 is 13 residues long. The CDR3 reads CASSSGSGGLWFF. The CDR3 DNA reads as TGTGCCAGCAGTTCCGGCAGCGGGGGTCTCTGGTTTTTT.

Note on this clone: Additional DNA sequences in this sample encode the identical CDR3. This chain links TRBV7-2 with TRBJ1-3, with D possibly being TRBD1 (6 bases). V shed 5 bases and J shed 0 bases, with 14 bases lying between them. The CDR3 consists of 16 residues. Germline V gene sequence: CDR1 SGHTA, CDR2 FQGNSA. The CDR3, as DNA: TGTGCCAGCAGCCCCGGGACACTTGGCTCTGGAAACACCATATATTTT. It specifies CASSPGTLGSGNTIYF.

This clone was observed a few times. V and J are TRBV4-2 and TRBJ1-5, with 7 bases that match TRBD1. The V gene's germline CDR1 is LGHNA and CDR2 YNFKEQ. This CDR3 region has 18 residues. V lost 2 bases and J lost 1; bases outside the gene matches: 11. The CDR3 loop reads CASSQTWTGEGSNQPQHF. For the CDR3, the DNA is TGTGCCAGCAGCCAAACCTGGACAGGCGAGGGGAGCAATCAGCCCCAGCATTTT.

The chain combines TRBV29-1 with TRBJ2-6, with D hard to call. The V gene's germline CDR1 is SQVTM and CDR2 ANQGSEA. This CDR3 is 12 amino acids long. V lost 3 bases and J 1 base, leaving 1 base between the germline ends. CDR3: CSVESGANVLTF. CDR3 nucleotide sequence: TGCAGCGTTGAGTCTGGGGCCAACGTCCTGACTTTC. Full variable domain (remainder filled in from reference TRBV29-1 and TRBJ2-6): SAVISQKPSRDICQRGTSLTIQCQVDSQVTMMFWYRQQPGQSLTLIATANQGSEATYESGFVIDKFPISRPNLTFSTLTVSNMSPEDSSIYLCSVESGANVLTFGAGSRLTVL.

This chain uses TRBV9 with TRBJ1-4, with D perhaps matching TRBD1 (5 bases). This CDR3 has 14 amino acids. In germline, CDR1 is SGDLS, CDR2 YYNGEE. V gave up 3 bases and J gave up 4 bases, with 10 bases separating them. CDR3 DNA sequence: TGTGCCAGCAGCGGGGGACGGTTTAATGAAAAACTGTTTTTT. This translates into CASSGGRFNEKLFF.

This clone showed up just once. This sequence joins TRBV6-6 and TRBJ2-7; D tentatively reads TRBD1 or TRBD2 (5 bases each). Germline loops: CDR1 MNHNY, CDR2 SVGAGI (reference sequence). The CDR3 contains 15 residues. V shed 7 bases and J shed 2 bases, with 18 bases lying between them. CDR3 residues: CASNPSGPQTYEQYF. CDR3 coding DNA: TGTGCCAGCAACCCCTCGGGACCGCAAACCTACGAGCAGTACTTC.

CDR3 sequence: CASSLRDSGANVLTF. CDR3 DNA sequence: TGTGCCAGCAGCTTGAGGGACTCGGGGGCCAACGTCCTGACTTTC. The chain recombines TRBV5-4 with TRBJ2-6; possible D gene TRBD2, 6 bases. Per the germline V gene, CDR1 is SGHNT and CDR2 is YYREEE (reference sequence). Deletions cut 1 base from V and 4 bases from J, with 9 bases between. This CDR3 region has 15 residues.

The V gene is TRBV19, the J gene TRBJ2-5; 10 bases fit TRBD1. This CDR3 is 13 amino acids long. The germline V gene has CDR1 LNHDA and CDR2 SQIVND (reference sequence). With 11 bases clipped from V and 5 bases from J, the junction kept 8 bases outside the gene matches. The CDR3: CASGQGILETQYF. The CDR3 coding sequence is TGTGCCTCGGGACAGGGGATTTTGGAGACCCAGTACTTC.